Following are 18 T cell receptor beta chains from one sample sequenced in a study of blood T cell repertoires in COVID-19. Sequencing was performed with immunoSEQ multiplex PCR; in TCRdb, only in-frame clones are kept and a portion is missing. The repertoire holds 45,000 to 60,000 clones, with roughly nine tenths as singletons. The specimen sequenced was peripheral blood. These receptor sequences come from a man between 70 and 80 years old with active COVID-19.

V usage is TRBV28 and J usage is TRBJ1-3; 8 bases align to TRBD1. The CDR3 spans 17 residues. V dropped 6 bases and J dropped 4; count of bases not matched to a gene: 14. CDR1 is MDHEN, CDR2 SYDVKM, per germline. For the CDR3, the DNA is TGTGCCAGCAGGAACTCAGGGGGCGCCGCATCCGGAAACACCATATATTTT. Protein: CASRNSGGAASGNTIYF.

The chain joins TRBV7-9 to TRBJ2-5; tentative D call: TRBD1 (6 bases). Germline values: CDR1 SEHNR, CDR2 FQNEAQ (reference sequence). The CDR3 covers 15 residues. With 5 bases removed from V and 4 bases from J, the gap between germline ends came to 17 bases. DNA for the CDR3: TGTGCCAGCAGCCAAGGACACCTCAGGGGAGAGACCCAGTACTTC. Translation: CASSQGHLRGETQYF.

The gene calls are TRBV6-5 and TRBJ1-3; no definite D call. CDR3 length: 16 amino acids. Trimming took 0 bases from V and 1 from J, leaving 10 bases between them. CDR1 and CDR2 (germline): MNHEY, SVGAGI. For the CDR3, the DNA is TGTGCCAGCAGTTACTCGGCCCCCGGGTCTGGAAACACCATATATTTT. Its protein is CASSYSAPGSGNTIYF.

The gene calls are TRBV5-1 and TRBJ1-1, with 7 nucleotides matching TRBD1. The CDR3 sequence is 14 residues long. Germline-derived CDR1 and CDR2 are SGHRS and YFSETQ. Germline trimming cut 2 bases from V and 1 base from J; bases unmatched to any gene: 2. The CDR3 spells CASSLGQANTEAFF. The CDR3 nucleotides read TGCGCCAGCAGCTTAGGACAGGCGAACACTGAAGCTTTCTTT.

The V call is TRBV7-8, the J call TRBJ1-5; 9 bases are shared with TRBD1. Trimming cost V 4 bases and J 5 bases; bases outside gene matches: 6. CDR3 size: 15 residues. Germline assignment: CDR1 SGHVS and CDR2 FQNEAQ. The CDR3 DNA reads as TGTGCCAGCAGCTACTCGGGACAGGGATATCAGCCCCAGCATTTT. It specifies CASSYSGQGYQPQHF.

J is TRBJ2-7 and V is TRBV3-1 (or the pseudogene TRBV3-2); D may be TRBD2 (6 bases). Between the trimmed V and J ends, which lost 1 base and 7 bases, there was a span of 8 bases. There are 12 residues in the CDR3. Per the germline V gene, CDR1 is LGHDT and CDR2 is YNNKEL (reference sequence). CDR3 residues: CASSQGAGEQYF. CDR3 DNA sequence: TGTGCCAGCAGCCAAGGGGCGGGGGAGCAGTACTTC.

The chain uses TRBV14 and TRBJ1-6, with unresolved D. The germline V gene has CDR1 SGHDN and CDR2 FVKESK. The CDR3 is 12 residues long. Trimming shortened V by 3 bases and J by 13 bases, and 10 bases separated the two germline ends. The CDR3 spells CASSQFPAPLHF. In nucleotides, the CDR3 is TGTGCCAGCAGCCAGTTCCCAGCGCCCCTCCACTTT.

This clone was seen only once. The chain is built from TRBV18 and TRBJ1-1; possible D gene TRBD1, 6 bases. There are 14 residues in the CDR3. Trimming took off 3 bases at V and 1 base at J, with 9 bases between the two ends. Germline CDR1 is KGHSH and CDR2 is LQKENI. CDR3 in DNA: TGTGCCAGCTCACCGAACAGGGCGAACACTGAAGCTTTCTTT. Protein: CASSPNRANTEAFF. The full variable domain, completed using reference TRBV18 and TRBJ1-1, is NAGVMQNPRHLVRRRGQEARLRCSPMKGHSHVYWYRQLPEEGLKFMVYLQKENIIDESGMPKERFSAEFPKEGPSILRIQQVVRGDSAAYFCASSPNRANTEAFFGQGTRLTVV.

The V gene is TRBV23-1, the J gene TRBJ1-2; D uncertain. TRBV23-1 is classed as an ORF, of uncertain function. This CDR3 comprises 14 residues. V lost 4 bases and J lost 0, with 9 bases in between. As DNA, the CDR3 is TGCGCCAGCAGTCGTAGCAGCCCTAACTATGGCTACACCTTC. This sequence encodes CASSRSSPNYGYTF.

This chain connects TRBV6-5 to TRBJ1-6; tentative D call: TRBD1 (6 bases). The germline gives CDR1 MNHEY, CDR2 SVGAGI. The length of the CDR3 is 15 residues. The V end lost 0 bases, the J end lost 12 bases, and 15 bases lay between the germline ends. For the CDR3, the DNA is TGTGCCAGCAGTTACTCGACGGGACAAAGGGGACCCCTCCACTTT. The encoded protein is CASSYSTGQRGPLHF.

The CDR3, as DNA: TGTGCCTGGAGTGTTCGGCTAGCGGGGGGGCTCAAAACCGGGGAGCTGTTTTTT. Translating it yields CAWSVRLAGGLKTGELFF. The V and J genes are TRBV30 and TRBJ2-2, with 12 positions matching TRBD2. CDR1 is GTSNPN, CDR2 SVGIG, per germline (reference sequence). The CDR3 consists of 18 residues. The ends lost 0 bases at V and 5 bases at J; junction bases unmatched: 10. The entire variable domain, with the rest obtained from reference TRBV30 and TRBJ2-2, is as follows: SQTIHQWPATLVQPVGSPLSLECTVEGTSNPNLYWYRQAAGRGLQLLFYSVGIGQISSEVPQNLSASRPQDRQFILSSKKLLLSDSGFYLCAWSVRLAGGLKTGELFFGEGSRLTVL.

The chain uses TRBV19 and TRBJ2-7; perhaps TRBD1 as D (6 bases). The V end was cut by 8 bases, the J end by 3 bases, with 14 bases between. Per the germline V gene, CDR1 is LNHDA and CDR2 is SQIVND (reference sequence). The CDR3 runs 13 residues. The CDR3 DNA reads as TGTGCCAGTGCTTCCGGGACAATCTACGAGCAGTACTTC. Translated, it gives CASASGTIYEQYF.

V and J are TRBV6-5 and TRBJ1-1; 8 bases align to TRBD1. There are 13 residues in the CDR3. The germline V gene encodes CDR1 MNHEY and CDR2 SVGAGI. V lost 5 bases and J lost 5; bases outside the gene matches: 4. Here the CDR3 DNA reads TGTGCCAGCAGTCGCACAGGGGGGACTGAAGCTTTCTTT. Translation gives CASSRTGGTEAFF.

The chain joins TRBV30 to TRBJ2-6; D is unresolved. Germline lookup yields CDR1 GTSNPN and CDR2 SVGIG (reference sequence). The CDR3 loop spans 16 amino acids. Trimming removed 3 bases at V and 0 bases at J, with 12 bases between. CDR3 region: CAWSYGSGSGANVLTF. The CDR3 DNA reads TGTGCCTGGAGCTATGGTTCAGGCTCTGGGGCCAACGTCCTGACTTTC.

The chain couples TRBV3-1 (or the pseudogene TRBV3-2) to TRBJ1-3; D not certain. The CDR3 loop spans 16 amino acids. Between the trimmed V and J ends, which lost 4 bases and 0 bases, there was a span of 13 bases. The germline V gene encodes CDR1 LGHDT and CDR2 YNNKEL (reference sequence). This chain's CDR3 is CASSPLYGFSGNTIYF. The CDR3 DNA reads as TGTGCCAGCAGCCCGCTTTACGGGTTCTCTGGAAACACCATATATTTT.

The table lists this clone with a count of one. The chain links TRBV5-1 to TRBJ2-3, with D possibly TRBD1 on 5 matching bases. The CDR3 sequence is 15 residues long. Trimming stripped 6 bases from V and 0 bases from J, with 14 bases between. Germline lookup yields CDR1 SGHRS and CDR2 YFSETQ. The CDR3 sequence: CASTLDSPSTDTQYF. The CDR3 DNA is TGCGCCAGCACCTTAGACAGCCCTAGCACAGATACGCAGTATTTT.

J is TRBJ1-2 and V is TRBV28; a possible D gene is TRBD1 (5 bases). Trimming took off 2 bases at V and 9 bases at J, with 10 bases between the two ends. Germline V lookup: CDR1 MDHEN, CDR2 SYDVKM. CDR3 size: 12 residues. The CDR3 protein is CASSLGAVSYTF. The CDR3 region has the DNA TGTGCCAGCAGTTTAGGGGCGGTGAGCTACACCTTC.

The chain recombines TRBV6-6 with TRBJ2-1, with 9 positions matching TRBD1. V trimming: 5 bases; J trimming: 4 bases; junction bases outside the gene matches: 6. CDR1 is MNHNY and CDR2 is SVGAGI in the germline V gene (reference sequence). The CDR3 has 15 amino acids. CDR3: CASSTIGTGYNEQFF. For the CDR3, the DNA is TGTGCCAGCAGTACCATAGGGACAGGGTACAATGAGCAGTTCTTC.